One and the same sample provided the 27 T cell receptor beta chains below, sequenced in a study of T cells in Graves' hyperthyroidism and ophthalmopathy. Amplified TCR beta CDR3 regions came from RNA transcripts. Researchers ran a first-round RT-PCR on the TCR CDR3 using the HTBI primer set. TCRdb called the multiplex PCR reads again in MiXCR, with one record for every CDR3 protein. The sample has some 600,000 distinct CDR3 sequences; roughly 13% are singletons. Sequenced material: blood. Receptor source: a woman in her twenties or thirties with Graves' hyperthyroidism that later progressed to Graves' ophthalmopathy.

This sequence joins TRBV5-4 and TRBJ2-1, with 7 bases aligning to TRBD2. CDR1 and CDR2 from the germline V gene are SGHNT and YYREEE (reference sequence). V trimming: 4 bases; J trimming: 7 bases; junction bases outside the gene matches: 11. The CDR3 is 15 amino acids. The CDR3 here is CASSTSGIGGNEQFF. For the CDR3, the DNA is TGTGCCAGCAGCACGAGCGGGATCGGAGGGAATGAGCAGTTCTTC.

In its sample, this clonotype was seen many times. The chain is built from TRBV11-3 and TRBJ2-5; 7 bases line up with TRBD2. The CDR3 is 15 residues long. Unmatched junction bases numbered 8, after V lost 5 bases and J lost 2 bases. Germline loops: CDR1 SGHNT, CDR2 YENEEA. The CDR3 nucleotides read TGTGCCAGCAGCACTGTCTTTAGCGGGCAAGAGACCCAGTACTTC. This codes for CASSTVFSGQETQYF.

This clonotype was recorded a few times. V and J are TRBV19 and TRBJ2-4; the match to TRBD2 covers 11 bases. J gave up 5 bases and V 3 bases, and 6 bases lay outside the gene matches. CDR1 and CDR2 (germline): LNHDA, SQIVND (reference sequence). CDR3 size: 16 residues. In DNA, the CDR3 is TGTGCCAGTAGTATTGCGGGACTAGCGGCACAAAACATTCAGTACTTC. It specifies CASSIAGLAAQNIQYF.

This clonotype showed up many times. This chain connects TRBV29-1 to TRBJ1-2; no reliable D call. The length of the CDR3 is 18 residues. The germline V gene has CDR1 SQVTM and CDR2 ANQGSEA. V lost 6 bases and J 7 bases, leaving 33 bases between the germline ends. This chain's CDR3 is CSVPGKAQVTLGDSGYTF. Written as DNA, the CDR3 is TGCAGCGTCCCCGGGAAGGCGCAGGTAACCCTAGGTGATTCTGGCTACACCTTC.

A note on this clonotype: A read error likely explains this, since a far larger clone differs by one base. The chain is built from TRBV7-2 and TRBJ1-1; no reliable D call. V was pared by 3 bases and J by 4 bases, with 6 bases between. The germline CDR1 and CDR2 sequences are SGHTA and FQGNSA. This CDR3 comprises 12 residues. The CDR3 DNA reads TGTGCCAGCAGCTTTAGGGCCACTGAAGCTTTCTTT. Translating it yields CASSFRATEAFF.

The rearrangement joins TRBV29-1 to TRBJ2-1, with 11 nucleotides matching TRBD2. The CDR3 spans 13 residues. Germline CDR1 SQVTM, CDR2 ANQGSEA. V gave up 6 bases and J gave up 5 bases; unmatched junction bases: 3. The CDR3: CSVPGLADNEQFF. The DNA for the CDR3 is TGCAGCGTCCCGGGACTAGCGGACAATGAGCAGTTCTTC.

This clonotype has a single count. The chain joins TRBV30 to TRBJ1-1; perhaps TRBD1 as D (5 bases). The germline CDR1 and CDR2 sequences are GTSNPN and SVGIG (reference sequence). V lost 2 bases and J lost 7, with 14 bases in between. This CDR3 region has 13 residues. Here the CDR3 DNA reads TGTGCCTGGAGTCCTAAAGGGGAGAGTGAAGCTTTCTTT. This translates into CAWSPKGESEAFF.

V is TRBV6-5 and J is TRBJ2-2, with 11 bases that match TRBD2. Germline-derived CDR1 and CDR2 are MNHEY and SVGAGI. Trimming took 2 bases from V and 5 from J; bases not matched to a gene: 1. This CDR3 comprises 15 residues. CDR3 residues: CASSYRLAGTGELFF. The CDR3 DNA reads as TGTGCCAGCAGTTACCGACTAGCGGGGACCGGGGAGCTGTTTTTT.

This clonotype has a count of ten or more. The chain uses TRBV9 and TRBJ1-6; maybe TRBD1 (6 bases). V lost 4 bases and J 5 bases, leaving 13 bases between the germline ends. The CDR3 runs 15 residues. The V gene's germline CDR1 is SGDLS and CDR2 YYNGEE. This CDR3 reads CASSPLGQNNSPLHF. In DNA, the CDR3 is TGTGCCAGCAGCCCCTTAGGACAGAATAATTCACCCCTCCACTTT.

This clonotype was observed many times. The rearrangement joins TRBV5-1 to TRBJ2-7, with D tentatively TRBD1 (6 bases). Trimming stripped 2 bases from V and 5 bases from J, with 14 bases between. The CDR3 sequence is 14 residues long. CDR1 is SGHRS, CDR2 YFSETQ, per germline. The CDR3 DNA reads as TGCGCCAGCAGCTTTGAGCCAGGGGTCAACGAGCAGTACTTC. This translates into CASSFEPGVNEQYF.

The table lists this clonotype with many counts. The rearrangement links TRBV11-3 to TRBJ1-1; the D gene is possibly TRBD1 (6 bases). Germline values: CDR1 SGHNT, CDR2 YENEEA. V was cut by 4 bases and J by 3 bases, with 15 bases left in between. The CDR3 covers 15 residues. The DNA for the CDR3 is TGTGCCAGCAGCTCGCCGTGGGACAACTACACTGAAGCTTTCTTT. Its protein product is CASSSPWDNYTEAFF. Full variable domain (rest looked up from reference TRBV11-3 and TRBJ1-1): EAGVVQSPRYKIIEKKQPVAFWCNPISGHNTLYWYLQNLGQGPELLIRYENEEAVDDSQLPKDRFSAERLKGVDSTLKIQPAELGDSAVYLCASSSPWDNYTEAFFGQGTRLTVV.

In its sample, this clonotype was seen many times. V is TRBV20-1 and J is TRBJ2-5, with 10 bases that match TRBD2. CDR3 length: 15 residues. Germline V gene sequence: CDR1 DFQATT, CDR2 SNEGSKA (reference sequence). V was clipped by 4 bases and J by 2 bases; unmatched bases: 7. CDR3 sequence (DNA): TGCAGTGCTACAACTAGCGGGAACCCTCAAGAGACCCAGTACTTC. This sequence encodes CSATTSGNPQETQYF.

This clonotype was counted ten times or more. V usage is TRBV20-1 and J usage is TRBJ1-2; the D is unclear. The CDR3 loop spans 11 amino acids. The V end was cut by 3 bases, the J end by 1 base, with 3 bases between. Looked up from germline, CDR1 is DFQATT and CDR2 is SNEGSKA (reference sequence). The CDR3 coding sequence is TGCAGTGCTAGGATTAACTATGGCTACACCTTC. Residues: CSARINYGYTF.

This clonotype was detected only a few times. The chain is built from TRBV28 and TRBJ2-3; no clear D. The germline V gene encodes CDR1 MDHEN and CDR2 SYDVKM. Trimming took off 5 bases at V and 11 bases at J, with 14 bases between the two ends. The CDR3 totals 12 residues. CDR3 bases: TGTGCCAGCAGTCTAGTTGGCGGATTGCAGTATTTT. Translation: CASSLVGGLQYF.

Of note for this clonotype: Compared with germline, one end of the junction differs, possibly owing to a read error. The chain joins TRBV4-1 to TRBJ2-1; maybe TRBD2 (9 bases). Germline lookup yields CDR1 MGHRA and CDR2 YSYEKL. The CDR3 contains 17 residues. CDR3 protein: CASSQGTGGRAYNVQFF. The CDR3 bases are TGCGCCAGCAGCCAGGGGACAGGCGGGAGGGCCTACAATGTGCAGTTCTTC.

This rearrangement joins TRBV11-3 to TRBJ2-5, with D perhaps matching TRBD2 (5 bases). V gave up 0 bases and J gave up 1 base, with 24 bases separating them. The CDR3 loop spans 20 amino acids. Looked up from germline, CDR1 is SGHNT and CDR2 is YENEEA. The CDR3 coding sequence is TGTGCCAGCAGCTTAGATCCTAGACTTGGTGGGTCGGCGGGCCAAGAGACCCAGTACTTC. Its protein product is CASSLDPRLGGSAGQETQYF.

This clonotype was recorded at least ten times. V gene TRBV11-2 combines with J gene TRBJ2-3, with TRBD2 matching over 12 bases. The CDR3 length is 16 residues. The J segment lost 4 bases and the V segment lost 5 bases, leaving 7 bases of the junction unmatched. Germline values: CDR1 SGHAT, CDR2 FQNNGV. The DNA for the CDR3 is TGTGCCAGCAGCCCTTCTCTAGCGGGAGGGGCAGATACGCAGTATTTT. This encodes CASSPSLAGGADTQYF.

This clonotype has at least ten counts. The chain is built from TRBV20-1 and TRBJ2-5, with unresolved D. This CDR3 region has 14 residues. The germline V gene encodes CDR1 DFQATT and CDR2 SNEGSKA (reference sequence). Trimming pared 6 bases from V and 0 bases from J, leaving 14 bases between. CDR3 sequence reads: CSASLATHQETQYF. The CDR3 DNA is TGCAGTGCCTCTCTCGCGACACACCAAGAGACCCAGTACTTC.

The chain uses TRBV5-8 and TRBJ2-2; D may be TRBD2 (5 bases). This CDR3 has 16 residues. Trimming took 4 bases from V and 8 from J, leaving 21 bases between them. Germline CDR1 is SGHTS and CDR2 is YDEGEE. CDR3 DNA sequence: TGTGCCAGCAGCGATCCTTTGAAGCGGCACCCAGGGGAGCTGTTTTTT. It is translated as CASSDPLKRHPGELFF.

This clonotype has a count of ten or more. The genes are TRBV6-2 or TRBV6-3 and TRBJ1-5, with D possibly matching TRBD1 (6 bases). CDR3 length: 13 residues. V lost 5 bases, J lost 6 bases, and 11 bases lay in between. Germline V gives CDR1 MNHEY, CDR2 SVGEGT. The CDR3 sequence is CASSVQGSQPQHF. DNA of the CDR3: TGTGCCAGCAGTGTCCAGGGGAGTCAGCCCCAGCATTTT.

On this clonotype itself: Since a much larger clone is just one base distant, this may be a read error. This chain uses TRBV12-3 or TRBV12-4 with TRBJ1-1, with D unclear. Between the trimmed V and J ends, which lost 8 bases and 3 bases, there was a span of 19 bases. The CDR3 runs to 15 residues. The CDR3 loop is CASGPEGVGDTEAFF. CDR3 DNA: TGTGCCAGCGGACCCGAGGGCGTCGGGGACACTGAAGCTTTCTTT.

The chain combines TRBV28 with TRBJ2-5; no reliable D call. CDR1 is MDHEN and CDR2 is SYDVKM in the germline V gene. This CDR3 region has 15 residues. Trimming shortened V by 5 bases and J by 0 bases, and 13 bases separated the two germline ends. Here the CDR3 reads CASSPRWQDQETQYF. The CDR3 DNA sequence: TGTGCCAGCAGTCCCCGCTGGCAGGACCAAGAGACCCAGTACTTC.

This clonotype came up a few times. The rearrangement links TRBV19 to TRBJ2-1, with 10 bases matching TRBD2. The CDR3 length is 15 residues. V dropped 3 bases and J dropped 11; count of bases not matched to a gene: 10. In germline, CDR1 is LNHDA, CDR2 SQIVND (reference sequence). The CDR3 sequence: CASSMTASGSGKQFF. The CDR3 bases are TGTGCCAGTAGTATGACTGCTAGCGGGAGCGGTAAGCAGTTCTTC.

A few counts support this clonotype. This chain uses TRBV7-3 with TRBJ2-1; 13 positions match TRBD2. Germline lookup yields CDR1 SGHTA and CDR2 FQGTGA. The CDR3 consists of 16 residues. Unmatched junction bases numbered 7, after V lost 4 bases and J lost 7 bases. The CDR3 nucleotides read TGTGCCAGCAGCTCTGGACTAGCGGGAGTAGCAAATGAGCAGTTCTTC. It specifies CASSSGLAGVANEQFF.

This clonotype was counted ten times or more. V is TRBV20-1 and J is TRBJ1-4, with unresolved D. Germline CDR1 DFQATT, CDR2 SNEGSKA (reference sequence). The V gene lost 4 bases and the J gene lost 0 bases, with 9 bases spanning the gap. The CDR3 consists of 14 residues. The CDR3, as DNA: TGCAGTGCTACCGGACTTGCAACTAATGAAAAACTGTTTTTT. Its translation is CSATGLATNEKLFF.

The chain employs TRBV30 and TRBJ1-1, with D hard to call. CDR3 length equals 13 residues. CDR1 is GTSNPN and CDR2 is SVGIG in the germline V gene (reference sequence). Trimming removed 4 bases at V and 3 bases at J, with 12 bases between. In DNA, the CDR3 is TGTGCCTGGACTCGCTCCTGGGACACTGAAGCTTTCTTT. Amino acid sequence: CAWTRSWDTEAFF.

This clonotype was seen many times. The J gene is TRBJ2-1, the V gene TRBV2, with TRBD1 identical over 7 bases. Germline V CDR1 and CDR2: SNHLY, FYNNEI. J was trimmed by 6 bases and V by 6 bases; bases with no gene match: 8. This CDR3 has 14 residues. DNA for the CDR3: TGTGCCAGCAGGGCCCGGACAGGTCCCAATGAGCAGTTCTTC. Protein product: CASRARTGPNEQFF.